These 18 T cell receptor beta chains originate from one sample sequenced in a study of T-cell reconstitution after alpha-beta-depleted transplantation in children. Preparation of the TCRbeta library used unique molecular identifiers. TCRdb independently ran MiXCR on the PCR reads; one entry per CDR3 protein. The sample has around 50,000 distinct CDR3 sequences, 40% to 65% seen once. The sequences come from peripheral blood, collected before TCRalphabeta/CD19-depleted stem cell transplant. Receptors originate from a boy under three years old with SCID, due to receive a stem cell transplant.

V is TRBV7-8 and J is TRBJ2-7, with TRBD2 matching 7 bases. Losses at the gene ends were 5 bases for V and 2 bases for J; bases not matched to a gene: 6. The CDR3 is made up of 14 amino acids. Germline values: CDR1 SGHVS, CDR2 FQNEAQ. CDR3 bases: TGTGCCAGCAGCCTGCCAGCGGGACCCTACGAGCAGTACTTC. This gives the protein CASSLPAGPYEQYF.

The chain links TRBV5-1 to TRBJ2-3; maybe TRBD1 (6 bases). Trimming pared 1 base from V and 4 bases from J, leaving 10 bases between. The CDR3 runs to 14 residues. Germline values: CDR1 SGHRS, CDR2 YFSETQ. The CDR3 loop reads CASSLTGRPDTQYF. The CDR3 region has the DNA TGCGCCAGCAGCTTGACAGGGCGCCCAGATACGCAGTATTTT.

This clonotype occurred a few times. The V and J genes are TRBV6-4 and TRBJ2-1; tentative D call: TRBD2 (7 bases). The CDR3 runs to 15 residues. Germline CDR1 and CDR2: MRHNA and SNTAGT. V was pared by 4 bases and J by 7 bases, with 17 bases between. In DNA form, the CDR3 reads TGTGCCAGCAGTGCCTCTGGGGGGGGGCTTAATGAGCAGTTCTTC. Its protein product is CASSASGGGLNEQFF.

This chain joins TRBV6-2 or TRBV6-3 and TRBJ1-5; D gene unclear. Trimming cost V 3 bases and J 2 bases, with 17 bases left between them. CDR3 length: 17 residues. Germline lookup yields CDR1 MNHEY and CDR2 SVGEGT. CDR3 loop: CASSYGWPEPGNQPQHF. The CDR3 DNA reads TGTGCCAGCAGTTATGGGTGGCCCGAACCCGGCAATCAGCCCCAGCATTTT.

There are many counts of this clonotype. The rearrangement uses TRBV4-2 and TRBJ2-7, with D possibly called TRBD1 or TRBD2 (5 bases each). Germline V gene data show CDR1 as LGHNA and CDR2 as YNFKEQ. CDR3 length: 15 amino acids. V shed 3 bases and J shed 6 bases, with 18 bases lying between them. CDR3 protein: CASSQGVGTAVEQYF. The CDR3 DNA is TGTGCCAGCAGCCAGGGCGTCGGGACGGCGGTCGAGCAGTACTTC.

The gene calls are TRBV11-2 and TRBJ2-3, with 7 nucleotides matching TRBD2. CDR3 length: 17 residues. The germline gives CDR1 SGHAT, CDR2 FQNNGV. Losses at the gene ends were 4 bases for V and 6 bases for J; bases not matched to a gene: 16. The CDR3 region has the DNA TGTGCCAGCAGCTCCCTTTCGAAGTCGGGGGGACCTGATACGCAGTATTTT. As protein: CASSSLSKSGGPDTQYF.

This clonotype was counted a few times. The rearrangement joins TRBV12-3 or TRBV12-4 to TRBJ1-5, with TRBD1 as a possible D gene (5 bases). This CDR3 contains 14 residues. Deletions cut 1 base from V and 7 bases from J, with 11 bases between. The CDR3 DNA reads TGTGCCAGCAGTTTAGGAGGGGATGGGCAGCCCCAGCATTTT. Residues: CASSLGGDGQPQHF.

This clonotype was counted between two and nine times. V gene TRBV20-1 combines with J gene TRBJ2-1, with 8 nucleotides matching TRBD2. The J segment lost 6 bases and the V segment lost 0 bases, leaving 7 bases of the junction unmatched. Looked up from germline, CDR1 is DFQATT and CDR2 is SNEGSKA (reference sequence). CDR3 length: 15 amino acids. In nucleotides, the CDR3 is TGCAGTGCTAGAGACCGGGGGGGACTAGGCAATGAGCAGTTCTTC. Translated: CSARDRGGLGNEQFF.

CDR3 coding DNA: TGTGCCAGCAGTTTGGACAGGGCGTATACGCAGTATTTT. The encoded protein is CASSLDRAYTQYF. The chain combines TRBV12-3 or TRBV12-4 with TRBJ2-3, with TRBD1 matching over 8 bases. Losses at the gene ends were 3 bases for V and 7 bases for J; bases not matched to a gene: 3. The CDR3 loop spans 13 amino acids.

The chain joins TRBV4-1 to TRBJ2-3; the D is unclear. Germline CDR1 reads MGHRA; CDR2 reads YSYEKL. Trimming shortened V by 7 bases and J by 2 bases, and 22 bases separated the two germline ends. This CDR3 is 17 amino acids long. The CDR3 DNA follows: TGCGCCAGCAACCATCCCGACATGGGCTCTAACACAGATACGCAGTATTTT. This codes for CASNHPDMGSNTDTQYF.

This clonotype was detected only a few times. The rearrangement joins TRBV20-1 to TRBJ1-4, with D perhaps matching TRBD1 (6 bases). Trimming removed 3 bases from V and 0 bases from J, with 26 bases in between. The CDR3 consists of 20 residues. In germline, CDR1 is DFQATT, CDR2 SNEGSKA (reference sequence). CDR3 sequence reads: CSARAIPGQANLATNEKLFF. The CDR3 DNA reads TGCAGTGCTAGGGCTATTCCGGGACAAGCAAATCTGGCAACTAATGAAAAACTGTTTTTT.

The CDR3 sequence is CASSEWDSGYEQYF. The CDR3 DNA follows: TGTGCCAGCAGCGAGTGGGACAGTGGCTACGAGCAGTACTTC. The chain combines TRBV9 with TRBJ2-7; the match to TRBD1 covers 7 bases. This CDR3 has 14 residues. V lost 3 bases to trimming and J lost 3 bases; unmatched junction nucleotides: 6. CDR1 is SGDLS, CDR2 YYNGEE, per germline.

The V gene is TRBV3-1, the J gene TRBJ2-1; the D gene is possibly TRBD1 (6 bases). The CDR3 is 13 amino acids. Trimming pared 2 bases from V and 11 bases from J, leaving 13 bases between. Germline-derived CDR1 and CDR2 are LGHDT and YNNKEL (reference sequence). The CDR3 protein is CASSQSRDNKQFF. CDR3 nucleotides: TGTGCCAGCAGCCAAAGCCGGGACAACAAGCAGTTCTTC.

V gene TRBV6-2 or TRBV6-3 combines with J gene TRBJ2-2; 7 bases match TRBD2. The J segment lost 3 bases and the V segment lost 2 bases, leaving 12 bases of the junction unmatched. CDR1 MNHEY and CDR2 SVGEGT come from the germline V gene. The CDR3 totals 18 residues. Here the CDR3 reads CASSYHGTTDYYTGELFF. The DNA of the CDR3 is TGTGCCAGCAGTTACCACGGGACTACCGATTACTACACCGGGGAGCTGTTTTTT.

This clonotype was seen a handful of times. The rearrangement uses TRBV5-1 and TRBJ2-7; D is perhaps TRBD1 (5 bases). V lost 0 bases and J lost 6, with 10 bases in between. There are 13 residues in the CDR3. Germline V gene lookup returns CDR1 SGHRS and CDR2 YFSETQ. This CDR3 is CASSLGGRSEQYF. The CDR3 nucleotides read TGCGCCAGCAGCTTGGGGGGCAGGTCCGAGCAGTACTTC. Complete variable domain (other parts from reference TRBV5-1 and TRBJ2-7): KAGVTQTPRYLIKTRGQQVTLSCSPISGHRSVSWYQQTPGQGLQFLFEYFSETQRNKGNFPGRFSGRQFSNSRSEMNVSTLELGDSALYLCASSLGGRSEQYFGPGTRLTVT.

This clonotype was detected only a few times. This chain joins TRBV4-1 and TRBJ1-2; D gene uncertain. The CDR3 contains 15 residues. Germline V CDR1 and CDR2: MGHRA, YSYEKL. The V end lost 4 bases, the J end lost 4 bases, and 16 bases lay between the germline ends. CDR3 protein: CASSPWAGSSYGYTF. The CDR3 nucleotides are TGCGCCAGCAGCCCCTGGGCGGGGTCGAGCTATGGCTACACCTTC.

This chain joins TRBV5-4 and TRBJ1-1; D is uncertain. V lost 4 bases, J lost 6 bases, and 13 bases lay in between. CDR3 length equals 13 residues. Germline V gives CDR1 SGHNT, CDR2 YYREEE (reference sequence). The CDR3 loop is CASSLSAVAEAFF. For the CDR3, the DNA is TGTGCCAGCAGCCTAAGCGCAGTCGCTGAAGCTTTCTTT.

CDR3 sequence reads: CSASDDGRRLYSNQPQHF. In nucleotides, the CDR3 is TGCAGTGCTAGTGACGACGGCCGACGCCTTTATAGCAATCAGCCCCAGCATTTT. This chain links TRBV20-1 with TRBJ1-5; D not resolved. The CDR3 loop spans 18 amino acids. Germline CDR1 DFQATT, CDR2 SNEGSKA (reference sequence). Trimming removed 3 bases at V and 0 bases at J, with 21 bases between.